A selection of T cell receptor beta chains follows, all from one sample in a study of beta chain features in type 1 diabetes. The protocol was immunoSEQ multiplex PCR, while the TCRdb copy is restricted to in-frame clones and leaves out a portion. The table has almost 350,000 clones, around 7.6% seen once; the top ten hold approximately 0.44%. The specimen was central memory CD4+ T cells from blood. Receptors were obtained from a woman between 18 and 30 years old in good health. Both conserved end residues are trimmed from each CDR3. The D gene is left open where the match is weak.

d_call cdr3_length v_call cdr3_aa
NA 13 TRBV7-9 ASSRGPGGGQPQH
TRBD1 12 TRBV10-3 AIKGQDRNYGYT
NA 12 TRBV28 ASNPYRVNTEAF
NA 11 TRBV7-9 ASSLTGTDTQY
NA 10 TRBV7-9 ASSPTDQPQH
NA 13 TRBV28 ASRPKDGSYNEQF
TRBD1 14 TRBV23-1 ASSQSRRGTPGELF
NA 13 TRBV18 ASSPAALSTDTQY
NA 14 TRBV7-8 ASSLARLVRTGELF
NA 9 TRBV20-1 SARDFYEQY
TRBD1 13 TRBV18 ASSPEQGARNTIY
NA 14 TRBV21-1 ASSKALTFWGGEAF
NA 14 TRBV5-1 ASSGRAEPNTGELF
NA 8 TRBV19 ASTTGELF
NA 10 TRBV18 ASSFVTAEAF
NA 14 TRBV9 ASSVEGRRGNNEQF
TRBD2 11 TRBV7-9 ASSRLAGEEQF
NA 14 TRBV28 ASSLYRASSYNEQF
NA 11 TRBV5-1 ASRDGPDNEQF
NA 18 TRBV4-3 ASSQDYLGYSGSGANVLT
TRBD1 15 TRBV27 ASSRGTASSQSYEQY
TRBD2 15 TRBV29-1 SVELAGGPKYQETQY
NA 12 TRBV19 ASSKRGLINEQF
NA 12 TRBV7-8 ASSLGHGGNEQF
NA 11 TRBV10-3 ASNRDSTDTQY
NA 9 TRBV20-1 SASRGFEAF
NA 9 TRBV2 ASTYRGEQY
NA 14 TRBV10-3 AISDPRLSAGYEQY
TRBD1 13 TRBV7-2 ASSLGLTGNYGYT
NA 11 TRBV11-2 ASGGRMGETQY
NA 12 TRBV7-2 ASSRPDSTDTQY
TRBD1 13 TRBV28 ASSLPGQGVETQY
NA 9 TRBV23-1 ASRGNTEAF
TRBD2 13 TRBV29-1 SVVSASGRGSKQF
NA 9 TRBV6-5 ASRTLGIQY
NA 14 TRBV5-4 ASRSPGRLLLPEQY
NA 13 TRBV18 ASSPQSSDGSEQF
NA 9 TRBV28 ASRRGQGYT
TRBD2 13 TRBV23-1 ASRVAGGDYNEQF
NA 12 TRBV5-1 ASSLGDLRDTQY
NA 12 TRBV11-2 ASSLGGRGNTIY
NA 13 TRBV10-3 AISGTGKGDYEQY
NA 11 TRBV7-9 ASSSSGGETQY
NA 10 TRBV5-4 ASSLVGNIQY
NA 12 TRBV5-8 ASSFEPFGQPQH